The 11 T cell receptor beta chains presented below share a single source sample, sequenced in a study of T cell clonotyping in hematopoietic cell transplantation. Sequenced by immunoSEQ multiplex PCR; TCRdb stores in-frame clones only, minus some. This sample yields some 40,000 clones, of which around 95% are seen a single time; around 0.81% belongs to the top ten. Source material: peripheral blood mononuclear cells. Every receptor here comes from a woman between 45 and 60 years old in good health. Some clones in this sample may be carry-over from other donors' samples.

This sequence joins TRBV7-2 and TRBJ1-1; D not certain. Germline CDR1 SGHTA, CDR2 FQGNSA. Trimming shortened V by 3 bases and J by 3 bases, and 8 bases separated the two germline ends. The CDR3 is made up of 13 amino acids. The CDR3 DNA follows: TGTGCCAGCAGCTTTCAGGCCGACACTGAAGCTTTCTTT. Translating it yields CASSFQADTEAFF.

V and J are TRBV7-2 and TRBJ1-3; D is uncertain. CDR3 length: 14 amino acids. Looked up from germline, CDR1 is SGHTA and CDR2 is FQGNSA. Trimming removed 6 bases at V and 4 bases at J, with 13 bases between. The CDR3 bases are TGTGCCAGCAGAACCGGAGCGATAGGAAACACCATATATTTT. It specifies CASRTGAIGNTIYF. Supplemented by reference TRBV7-2 and TRBJ1-3, the full variable domain reads GAGVSQSPSNKVTEKGKDVELRCDPISGHTALYWYRQSLGQGLEFLIYFQGNSAPDKSGLPSDRFSAERTGGSVSTLTIQRTQQEDSAVYLCASRTGAIGNTIYFGEGSWLTVV.

This rearrangement joins TRBV28 to TRBJ2-7, with TRBD1 matching 9 bases. V lost 4 bases to trimming and J lost 6 bases; unmatched junction nucleotides: 7. Per germline, CDR1 MDHEN and CDR2 SYDVKM. The CDR3 has 14 amino acids. As DNA, the CDR3 is TGTGCCAGCAGTTCCCCGGGACAGGGATCCGAGCAGTACTTC. Translated: CASSSPGQGSEQYF.

The chain links TRBV5-6 to TRBJ2-2; D is ambiguous. Germline V gives CDR1 SGHDT, CDR2 YYEEEE. The CDR3 consists of 12 residues. The germline V and J ends were trimmed by 4 bases and 6 bases, with 7 bases remaining between them. CDR3 DNA sequence: TGTGCCAGCAGCCTACAATCCGGGGAGCTGTTTTTT. Protein sequence: CASSLQSGELFF.

The rearrangement joins TRBV7-2 to TRBJ1-4; D perhaps matches TRBD1 (5 bases). The CDR3 consists of 16 residues. The V end lost 0 bases, the J end lost 7 bases, and 15 bases lay between the germline ends. In germline, CDR1 is SGHTA, CDR2 FQGNSA. The CDR3 nucleotides are TGTGCCAGCAGCTTAGCGCCTCGGGGCGCCGGTGAAAAACTGTTTTTT. This translates into CASSLAPRGAGEKLFF.

The chain has TRBV11-3 and TRBJ2-3, with TRBD1 identical over 10 bases. From germline, CDR1 is SGHNT and CDR2 YENEEA. V was clipped by 8 bases and J by 3 bases; unmatched bases: 14. This CDR3 has 17 amino acids. CDR3 DNA sequence: TGTGCCAGCGCCATGGGGACAGGGGTTCTCGGAACAGATACGCAGTATTTT. Its protein is CASAMGTGVLGTDTQYF. The full variable domain, its missing parts supplied by reference TRBV11-3 and TRBJ2-3, is EAGVVQSPRYKIIEKKQPVAFWCNPISGHNTLYWYLQNLGQGPELLIRYENEEAVDDSQLPKDRFSAERLKGVDSTLKIQPAELGDSAVYLCASAMGTGVLGTDTQYFGPGTRLTVL.

The chain has TRBV6-6 and TRBJ2-5, with D perhaps matching TRBD2 (6 bases). CDR1 is MNHNY and CDR2 is SVGAGI in the germline V gene (reference sequence). The ends were cut back, 8 bases at V and 0 bases at J, with 16 bases in the middle. The CDR3 contains 15 residues. The CDR3 region is CASLGLPRNQETQYF. DNA for the CDR3: TGTGCCAGCCTAGGACTACCGCGAAACCAAGAGACCCAGTACTTC.

The J gene is TRBJ2-1, the V gene TRBV19, with D possibly matching TRBD2 (5 bases). This CDR3 has 15 residues. Per the germline V gene, CDR1 is LNHDA and CDR2 is SQIVND (reference sequence). V was shortened by 10 bases and J by 0 bases, with 16 bases between the two germline ends. CDR3 residues: CATGEGSSSYNEQFF. Here the CDR3 DNA reads TGTGCCACCGGAGAGGGATCGAGCTCCTACAATGAGCAGTTCTTC.

CDR3 in amino acids: CASSLGRGSYEQYF. The DNA of the CDR3 is TGTGCCAGCAGCTTGGGCAGGGGGAGCTACGAGCAGTACTTC. V usage is TRBV11-1 and J usage is TRBJ2-7; 7 nucleotides align to TRBD1. V was clipped by 3 bases and J by 3 bases; unmatched bases: 5. CDR3 size: 14 residues. CDR1 and CDR2 (germline): SGHAT, FQDESV (reference sequence).

The chain combines TRBV19 with TRBJ2-7, with D perhaps TRBD1 or TRBD2 (5 bases each). Germline loops: CDR1 LNHDA, CDR2 SQIVND (reference sequence). This CDR3 has 13 residues. V was trimmed by 5 bases and J by 6 bases, leaving 14 bases between them. The CDR3 nucleotides read TGTGCCAGTAGTCCCCGGGCAGGGAGCGAGCAGTACTTC. Its translation: CASSPRAGSEQYF.

The chain is built from TRBV7-8 and TRBJ2-2, with D possibly matching TRBD2 (5 bases). V dropped 1 base and J dropped 2 bases, with 11 bases sitting between them. The CDR3 consists of 16 residues. CDR1 is SGHVS, CDR2 FQNEAQ, per germline. The CDR3 DNA is TGTGCCAGCAGCTTAGATCCGGGGAGAAACACCGGGGAGCTGTTTTTT. This gives the protein CASSLDPGRNTGELFF.